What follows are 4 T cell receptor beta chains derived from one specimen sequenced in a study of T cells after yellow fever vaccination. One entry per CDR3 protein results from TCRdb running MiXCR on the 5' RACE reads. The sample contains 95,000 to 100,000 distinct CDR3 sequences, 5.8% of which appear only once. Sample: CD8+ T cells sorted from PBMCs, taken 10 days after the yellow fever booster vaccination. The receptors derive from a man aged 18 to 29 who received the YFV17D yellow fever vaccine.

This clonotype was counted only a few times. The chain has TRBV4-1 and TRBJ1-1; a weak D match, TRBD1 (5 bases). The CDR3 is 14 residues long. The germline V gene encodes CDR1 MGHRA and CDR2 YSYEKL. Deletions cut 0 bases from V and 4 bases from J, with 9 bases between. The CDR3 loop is CASSQEGLGTEAFF. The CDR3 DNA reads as TGCGCCAGCAGCCAAGAGGGGCTTGGCACTGAAGCTTTCTTT.

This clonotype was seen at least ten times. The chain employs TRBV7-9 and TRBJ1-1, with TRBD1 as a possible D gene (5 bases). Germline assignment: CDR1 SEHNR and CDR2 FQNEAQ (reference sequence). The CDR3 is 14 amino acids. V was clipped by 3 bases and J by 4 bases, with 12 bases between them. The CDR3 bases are TGTGCCAGCAGCTTGCCTGGAGGGGCCACTGAAGCTTTCTTT. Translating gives CASSLPGGATEAFF.

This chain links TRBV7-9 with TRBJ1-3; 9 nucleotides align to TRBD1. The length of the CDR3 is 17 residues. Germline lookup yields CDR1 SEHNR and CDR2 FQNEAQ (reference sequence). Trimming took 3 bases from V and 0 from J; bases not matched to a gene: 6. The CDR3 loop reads CASSLPGQGISGNTIYF. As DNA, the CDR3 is TGTGCCAGCAGCTTGCCTGGACAGGGGATCTCTGGAAACACCATATATTTT.

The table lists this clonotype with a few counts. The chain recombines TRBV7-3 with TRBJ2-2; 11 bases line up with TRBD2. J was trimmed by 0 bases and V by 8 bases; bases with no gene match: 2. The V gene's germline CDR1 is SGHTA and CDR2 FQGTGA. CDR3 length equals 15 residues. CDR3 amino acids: CASSTSGANTGELFF. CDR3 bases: TGTGCCAGCTCGACTAGCGGGGCGAACACCGGGGAGCTGTTTTTT. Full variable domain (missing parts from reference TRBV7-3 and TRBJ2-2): GAGVSQTPSNKVTEKGKYVELRCDPISGHTALYWYRQSLGQGPEFLIYFQGTGAADDSGLPNDRFFAVRPEGSVSTLKIQRTERGDSAVYLCASSTSGANTGELFFGEGSRLTVL.